One and the same sample provided the 31 T cell receptor beta chains below, sequenced in a study of blood T cell repertoires in COVID-19. Produced via immunoSEQ multiplex PCR; TCRdb's table is partial and in-frame only. The profile covers around 60,000 clones, with 88% appearing a single time and around 3.6% taken by the ten largest. Source material: peripheral blood. The receptors here all came from a human donor in a cohort sampled during active COVID-19.

The chain is built from TRBV5-1 and TRBJ2-1; 7 nucleotides align to TRBD1. J gave up 12 bases and V 0 bases, and 6 bases lay outside the gene matches. CDR1 is SGHRS, CDR2 YFSETQ, per germline. The CDR3 runs 13 residues. The CDR3 region is CASSLGQGKGQFF. CDR3 DNA: TGCGCCAGCAGCTTGGGACAGGGTAAGGGGCAGTTCTTC.

The J gene is TRBJ1-5, the V gene TRBV19; D possibly corresponds to TRBD1 (6 bases). Germline V CDR1 and CDR2: LNHDA, SQIVND (reference sequence). There are 14 residues in the CDR3. Trimming removed 10 bases at V and 1 base at J, with 14 bases between. CDR3 region: CATGTGKSNQPQHF. In nucleotides, the CDR3 is TGTGCCACTGGAACAGGGAAAAGCAATCAGCCCCAGCATTTT.

The chain joins TRBV2 to TRBJ1-4; D gene uncertain. Per the germline V gene, CDR1 is SNHLY and CDR2 is FYNNEI. V was clipped by 0 bases and J by 0 bases, with 11 bases between them. The CDR3 covers 17 residues. The CDR3 DNA reads as TGTGCCAGCAGTGAAGCGCTTCTGGCAGCAACTAATGAAAAACTGTTTTTT. Amino acids: CASSEALLAATNEKLFF.

The gene calls are TRBV30 and TRBJ2-1; TRBD2 agrees at 10 bases. This CDR3 has 15 amino acids. Trimming at V came to 2 bases and at J to 6 bases, leaving 7 bases not matched to a gene. CDR1 GTSNPN and CDR2 SVGIG come from the germline V gene (reference sequence). The CDR3 loop reads CAWSRGLAGANEQFF. The CDR3 DNA reads TGTGCCTGGAGTCGAGGGCTAGCGGGAGCCAATGAGCAGTTCTTC.

V gene TRBV7-9 combines with J gene TRBJ2-7; D is ambiguous. The CDR3 contains 14 residues. Deletions cut 5 bases from V and 6 bases from J, with 17 bases between. From germline, CDR1 is SEHNR and CDR2 FQNEAQ (reference sequence). The CDR3 coding sequence is TGTGCCAGCAGCCCCACCCCCCCAGGATCCGAGCAGTACTTC. Residues: CASSPTPPGSEQYF.

The chain employs TRBV27 and TRBJ1-5, with TRBD1 as a possible D gene (6 bases). The CDR3 sequence is 15 residues long. The V and J ends lost 6 bases and 7 bases respectively, with 19 bases between them. Per germline, CDR1 MNHEY and CDR2 SMNVEV (reference sequence). The CDR3 DNA is TGTGCCAGCAGCTTGCGGGGGGGCGGGAAGCAGCCCCAGCATTTT. This translates into CASSLRGGGKQPQHF.

The chain joins TRBV18 to TRBJ2-3; possible D gene TRBD2, 5 bases. With 5 bases removed from V and 4 bases from J, the gap between germline ends came to 16 bases. Germline V CDR1 and CDR2: KGHSH, LQKENI. There are 15 residues in the CDR3. CDR3 DNA: TGTGCCAGCTCAACCATCGGGGTGGCGGCAGATACGCAGTATTTT. Translation: CASSTIGVAADTQYF.

The rearrangement links TRBV7-2 to TRBJ2-1; 11 positions agree with TRBD2. The CDR3 is made up of 15 amino acids. The V gene end was trimmed by 5 bases and the J gene end by 14 bases; junction bases not matched to a gene: 14. CDR1 SGHTA and CDR2 FQGNSA come from the germline V gene. Here the CDR3 reads CASSPTSGSSVSEFF. The CDR3 nucleotides read TGTGCCAGCAGCCCCACTAGCGGGAGTTCGGTTTCGGAGTTCTTC.

This chain connects TRBV6-2 or TRBV6-3 to TRBJ1-1; perhaps TRBD1 as D (5 bases). The germline V gene encodes CDR1 MNHEY and CDR2 SVGEGT. V was trimmed by 1 base and J by 1 base, leaving 7 bases between them. The CDR3 is made up of 14 amino acids. The CDR3 here is CASSYWGENTEAFF. The CDR3 DNA sequence: TGTGCCAGCAGTTACTGGGGGGAGAACACTGAAGCTTTCTTT.

The gene calls are TRBV29-1 and TRBJ1-2, with D perhaps TRBD1 (6 bases). Germline V gene sequence: CDR1 SQVTM, CDR2 ANQGSEA. Trimming cost V 6 bases and J 6 bases, with 23 bases left between them. This CDR3 has 15 amino acids. CDR3 nucleotide sequence: TGCAGCGTGGATTCGACAGGCCCCCATTTCGATGGCTACACCTTC. Amino acids: CSVDSTGPHFDGYTF.

CDR3 coding DNA: TGTGCCACCAGTTTGACACTCAGGGATCCTGAAGCTTTCTTT. This codes for CATSLTLRDPEAFF. V usage is TRBV15 and J usage is TRBJ1-1, with a tentative D call TRBD1 (5 bases). Germline V gives CDR1 LNHNV, CDR2 YYDKDF (reference sequence). The CDR3 totals 14 residues. Trimming cost V 6 bases and J 6 bases, with 17 bases left between them.

The V gene is TRBV19, the J gene TRBJ2-3, with no clear D. In germline, CDR1 is LNHDA, CDR2 SQIVND (reference sequence). V shed 4 bases and J shed 6 bases, with 11 bases lying between them. The CDR3 extends over 13 amino acids. The CDR3 spells CASSTSSSDTQYF. In DNA, the CDR3 is TGTGCCAGTAGTACCTCCTCGTCGGATACGCAGTATTTT.

About this clone: At one end the junction does not follow the germline gene, possibly because of a read error. This chain connects TRBV9 to TRBJ1-1; tentative D call: TRBD1 (5 bases). Germline V gene sequence: CDR1 SGDLS, CDR2 YYNGEE. This CDR3 is 13 amino acids long. This CDR3 reads CTSSVGANTEAFF. Here the CDR3 DNA reads TGTACCAGCAGCGTAGGGGCTAACACTGAAGCTTTCTTT.

The chain uses TRBV4-2 and TRBJ1-3; D might be TRBD1 (6 bases). This CDR3 is 14 amino acids long. Trimming took off 0 bases at V and 5 bases at J, with 8 bases between the two ends. Germline loops: CDR1 LGHNA, CDR2 YNFKEQ. CDR3 protein: CASSQDRGRNTIYF. The CDR3 bases are TGTGCCAGCAGCCAAGACAGGGGTAGAAACACCATATATTTT.

The chain joins TRBV25-1 to TRBJ1-1; TRBD1 might be the D (5 bases). V lost 2 bases and J 8 bases, leaving 18 bases between the germline ends. The CDR3 runs 15 residues. Germline V gene data show CDR1 as MGHDK and CDR2 as SYGVNS. CDR3 DNA: TGTGCCAGCAGTGAAAGGGGAGGCAGAAGGTCCGAAGCTTTCTTT. It specifies CASSERGGRRSEAFF. The variable domain in full, completed from reference TRBV25-1 and TRBJ1-1, reads EADIYQTPRYLVIGTGKKITLECSQTMGHDKMYWYQQDPGMELHLIHYSYGVNSTEKGDLSSESTVSRIRTEHFPLTLESARPSHTSQYLCASSERGGRRSEAFFGQGTRLTVV.

The gene calls are TRBV18 and TRBJ2-7, with D possibly matching TRBD2 (5 bases). The CDR3 loop spans 16 amino acids. V dropped 0 bases and J dropped 1 base, with 13 bases sitting between them. Germline values: CDR1 KGHSH, CDR2 LQKENI. CDR3 loop: CASSPPKARGSYEQYF. The CDR3 bases are TGTGCCAGCTCACCACCGAAGGCAAGAGGGTCCTACGAGCAGTACTTC.

The genes are TRBV2 and TRBJ1-1; D is possibly TRBD1 (5 bases). CDR3 length equals 15 residues. V shed 4 bases and J shed 4 bases, with 16 bases lying between them. Germline CDR1 is SNHLY and CDR2 is FYNNEI. CDR3 sequence reads: CASSVHRSPTTEAFF. CDR3 coding DNA: TGTGCCAGCAGTGTGCACAGGTCCCCGACCACTGAAGCTTTCTTT.

This chain joins TRBV7-6 and TRBJ2-5; TRBD2 is a possible D gene (5 bases). This CDR3 contains 13 residues. CDR1 is SGHVS and CDR2 is FNYEAQ in the germline V gene. V was shortened by 1 base and J by 7 bases, with 10 bases between the two germline ends. As DNA, the CDR3 is TGTGCCAGCAGCTTAGAGGGAAGCGGGACCCAGTACTTC. Its protein product is CASSLEGSGTQYF. Full variable domain (rest looked up from reference TRBV7-6 and TRBJ2-5): GAGVSQSPRYKVTKRGQDVALRCDPISGHVSLYWYRQALGQGPEFLTYFNYEAQQDKSGLPNDRFSAERPEGSISTLTIQRTEQRDSAMYRCASSLEGSGTQYFGPGTRLLVL.

CDR3 coding DNA: TGTGCCAGCAGCTTGCGGTACGAGCAGTACTTC. This encodes CASSLRYEQYF. V gene TRBV4-2 combines with J gene TRBJ2-7, with D uncertain. The CDR3 is made up of 11 amino acids. Germline V CDR1 and CDR2: LGHNA, YNFKEQ. The V end was cut by 5 bases, the J end by 4 bases, with 6 bases between.

V usage is TRBV7-6 and J usage is TRBJ2-3; 8 bases map to TRBD2. The germline CDR1 and CDR2 sequences are SGHVS and FNYEAQ. J lost 0 bases, V lost 1 base, and 15 bases had no gene match. The CDR3 is made up of 20 amino acids. The CDR3 region has the DNA TGTGCCAGCAGCTTAGGTTCGGGCGGGGGGCCTCCCGTTAGCACAGATACGCAGTATTTT. Translated, it gives CASSLGSGGGPPVSTDTQYF.

A single count supports this clone. The CDR3 region is CASSSYPSVDDTGELFF. The CDR3 nucleotides are TGTGCCAGCAGCTCCTACCCATCCGTAGATGACACCGGGGAGCTGTTTTTT. The chain employs TRBV7-2 and TRBJ2-2; D gene ambiguous. Trimming removed 4 bases from V and 3 bases from J, with 18 bases in between. The CDR3 loop spans 17 amino acids. Germline values: CDR1 SGHTA, CDR2 FQGNSA. The full variable domain, in which reference TRBV7-2 and TRBJ2-2 provide the parts outside the CDR3, is GAGVSQSPSNKVTEKGKDVELRCDPISGHTALYWYRQSLGQGLEFLIYFQGNSAPDKSGLPSDRFSAERTGGSVSTLTIQRTQQEDSAVYLCASSSYPSVDDTGELFFGEGSRLTVL.

The CDR3 coding sequence is TGTGCCAGCAGCTTAGACAGCGGATCTTTCTACGAGCAGTACTTC. Amino acid sequence: CASSLDSGSFYEQYF. The V call is TRBV7-2, the J call TRBJ2-7; D might be TRBD2 (5 bases). Germline-derived CDR1 and CDR2 are SGHTA and FQGNSA. The CDR3 is 15 amino acids. The V and J ends lost 1 base and 3 bases respectively, with 13 bases between them.

The CDR3 DNA reads TGTGCCAGCCAGTTTTCCAGTACTGAAGCTTTCTTT. Translating it yields CASQFSSTEAFF. This chain uses TRBV12-3 or TRBV12-4 with TRBJ1-1; D call uncertain. This CDR3 is built from 12 residues. Trimming took 8 bases from V and 5 from J, leaving 12 bases between them.

This chain joins TRBV7-9 and TRBJ2-3; D uncertain. The CDR3 covers 14 residues. The germline V gene encodes CDR1 SEHNR and CDR2 FQNEAQ (reference sequence). Trimming stripped 1 base from V and 2 bases from J, with 7 bases between. The CDR3 loop reads CASSLVIATDTQYF. The CDR3 DNA reads as TGTGCCAGCAGCTTAGTGATAGCCACAGATACGCAGTATTTT.

The rearrangement links TRBV4-3 to TRBJ1-4, with D possibly being TRBD1 (5 bases). The germline V gene encodes CDR1 LGHNA and CDR2 YSLEER. There are 16 residues in the CDR3. V was cut by 0 bases and J by 10 bases, with 18 bases left in between. The DNA of the CDR3 is TGCGCCAGCAGCCAAGAGGTTCTTCAGGGTTCCCGAAAACTGTTTTTT. Its protein is CASSQEVLQGSRKLFF.

The chain links TRBV6-2 or TRBV6-3 to TRBJ2-1; 9 bases are a match to TRBD2. Germline CDR1 and CDR2: MNHEY and SVGEGT. The CDR3 runs 16 residues. V trimming: 5 bases; J trimming: 7 bases; junction bases outside the gene matches: 12. CDR3 nucleotide sequence: TGTGCCAGCAGTAGAGCGGGAGGTCGAAACGGGAATGAGCAGTTCTTC. This translates into CASSRAGGRNGNEQFF.

The rearrangement uses TRBV19 and TRBJ1-2; TRBD1 is a possible D gene (6 bases). The CDR3 spans 15 residues. Germline V lookup: CDR1 LNHDA, CDR2 SQIVND (reference sequence). V gave up 10 bases and J gave up 4 bases, with 22 bases separating them. The CDR3 region has the DNA TGTGCCACTTCCCCCGGGACACCTTCTGGCTATGGCTACACCTTC. Its translation is CATSPGTPSGYGYTF.

The V call is TRBV18, the J call TRBJ1-2, with D perhaps TRBD1 (5 bases). The CDR3 has 17 amino acids. Deletions cut 3 bases from V and 3 bases from J, with 20 bases between. Germline-derived CDR1 and CDR2 are KGHSH and LQKENI. Here the CDR3 reads CASSPSIPRATHYGYTF. CDR3 in DNA: TGTGCCAGCTCACCCTCTATCCCCAGGGCAACCCACTATGGCTACACCTTC.

The sample holds a few counts of this clone. This sequence joins TRBV11-1 and TRBJ2-1; D gene unclear. V was clipped by 2 bases and J by 8 bases, with 10 bases between them. The V gene's germline CDR1 is SGHAT and CDR2 FQDESV (reference sequence). The CDR3 is 13 amino acids. CDR3 bases: TGTGCCAGCAGCTTATCAGCGTCGGATGAGCAGTTCTTC. Protein product: CASSLSASDEQFF.

The chain uses TRBV5-1 and TRBJ1-2; no reliable D call. V gave up 1 base and J gave up 0 bases, with 7 bases separating them. This CDR3 has 14 residues. Germline V gives CDR1 SGHRS, CDR2 YFSETQ. In nucleotides, the CDR3 is TGCGCCAGCAGCTTGACAAGTGCTAACTATGGCTACACCTTC. Its protein is CASSLTSANYGYTF.

J is TRBJ1-4 and V is TRBV4-3; TRBD1 is a possible D gene (5 bases). This CDR3 has 15 residues. Trimming shortened V by 0 bases and J by 1 base, and 6 bases separated the two germline ends. The germline CDR1 and CDR2 sequences are LGHNA and YSLEER. The CDR3 loop is CASSQDGGTNEKLFF. The CDR3 coding sequence is TGCGCCAGCAGCCAAGACGGGGGAACTAATGAAAAACTGTTTTTT.